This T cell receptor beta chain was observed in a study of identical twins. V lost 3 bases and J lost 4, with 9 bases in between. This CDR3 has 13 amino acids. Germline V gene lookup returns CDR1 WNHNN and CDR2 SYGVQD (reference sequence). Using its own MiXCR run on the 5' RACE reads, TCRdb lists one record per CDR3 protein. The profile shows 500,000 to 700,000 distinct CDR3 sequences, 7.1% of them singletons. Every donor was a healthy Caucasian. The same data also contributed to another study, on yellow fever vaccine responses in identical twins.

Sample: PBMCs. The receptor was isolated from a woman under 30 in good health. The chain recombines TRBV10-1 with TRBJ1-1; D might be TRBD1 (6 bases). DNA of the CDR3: TGCGCCAGCAGTGACAGGGGACCCACTGAAGCTTTCTTT. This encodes CASSDRGPTEAFF.